This is a list of T cell receptor beta chains from one sample in a study of CD8 T cells in Susac syndrome. One entry per CDR3 protein, called by TCRdb with MiXCR from the immunoSEQ multiplex PCR reads. The top ten clones hold around 0.15% of a sample with 150,000 to 160,000 distinct CDR3 sequences, roughly 95% of them seen once. The sequencing input was CD8+ T cells from PBMCs. Receptors originate from a human donor with multiple sclerosis. Both conserved end residues are part of each CDR3. D genes are given only for firm matches.

>.|TRBV30|TRBJ2-1
TGTGCCTGGATGGGAGGCAATGAGCAGTTCTTC
CAWMGGNEQFF
>TRBD1|TRBV27|TRBJ2-2
TGTGCCAGCAGTTTATCCGGGACAGGGTTCACCGGGGAGCTGTTTTTT
CASSLSGTGFTGELFF
>.|TRBV27|TRBJ2-5
TGTGCCAGCAGCCCGTCACCAGGGCTCCAAGAGACCCAGTACTTC
CASSPSPGLQETQYF
>.|TRBV12-5|TRBJ2-6
TGTGCTAGTGGTTTGGTACGGGCTGGGGCCAACGTCCTGACTTTC
CASGLVRAGANVLTF
>TRBD2|TRBV2|TRBJ2-3
TGTGCCAGCAGGCCAGAGACTAGCGGGGGGTTAAGTACGCAGTATTTT
CASRPETSGGLSTQYF
>TRBD1|TRBV20-1|TRBJ1-1
TGCAGTGCTAGATACCCGGACAGGGGCAAATGGGGAGCTTTCTTT
CSARYPDRGKWGAFF
>.|TRBV9|TRBJ2-7
TGTGCCAGCAGCGTTGACGGACGGGGCTCCTACGAGCAGTACTTC
CASSVDGRGSYEQYF
>.|TRBV20-1|TRBJ2-5
TGCAGTAGCAGAGGGGGAAGGTACCAAGAGACCCAGTACTTC
CSSRGGRYQETQYF
>.|TRBV14|TRBJ2-5
TGTGCCAGCAGCCAAGAGTCTCCCACCCAGTACTTC
CASSQESPTQYF
>.|TRBV29-1|TRBJ1-2
TGCAGCGTTCCGGCAGGGAACTATGGCTACACCTTC
CSVPAGNYGYTF